This T cell receptor (beta chain) comes out of a study of shared T cell receptors in the human thymus. Germline CDR1 is SEHNR and CDR2 is FQNEAQ (reference sequence). J lost 3 bases, V lost 2 bases, and 3 bases had no gene match. This CDR3 is built from 15 residues. Generated by immunoSEQ multiplex PCR, the TCRdb table keeps only in-frame clones and is missing some. The repertoire holds 55,000 to 75,000 clones, with over 90% as singletons. The sequence was collected from a human donor. The chain links TRBV7-9 to TRBJ2-3, with 9 nucleotides matching TRBD2. Sequenced material: thymocytes. Here the CDR3 DNA reads TGTGCCAGCAGCTTACAGCGGGGGGTAACAGATACGCAGTATTTT. Translating it yields CASSLQRGVTDTQYF.